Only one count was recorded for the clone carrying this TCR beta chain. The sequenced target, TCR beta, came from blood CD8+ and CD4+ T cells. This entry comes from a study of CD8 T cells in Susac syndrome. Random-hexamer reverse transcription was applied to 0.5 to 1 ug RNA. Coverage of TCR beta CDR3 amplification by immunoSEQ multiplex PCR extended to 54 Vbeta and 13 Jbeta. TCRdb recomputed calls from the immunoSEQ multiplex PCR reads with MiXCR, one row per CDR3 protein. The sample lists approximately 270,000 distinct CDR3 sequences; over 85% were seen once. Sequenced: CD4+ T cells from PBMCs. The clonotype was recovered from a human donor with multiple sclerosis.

The CDR3 bases are TGTGCCAGCAGCTTATCCTCGGGACAGGGTTTTGGAAACACCATATATTTT. Its translation: CASSLSSGQGFGNTIYF. The V gene is TRBV7-6, the J gene TRBJ1-3, with TRBD1 matching over 9 bases. V was pared by 2 bases and J by 3 bases, with 8 bases of the junction left unmatched. The CDR3 length is 17 residues. Germline loops: CDR1 SGHVS, CDR2 FNYEAQ.